The clone carrying this T cell receptor beta chain showed up many times. Its specificity is not known. TCRdb analysed the reads with MiXCR anew, one entry per CDR3 protein. The sample holds 200,000 to 300,000 distinct CDR3 sequences, roughly an eighth seen once. The data originate from a study of T cell repertoires in cytomegalovirus infection. Study-wide context: Public TCR beta signatures were indicative of both CMV infection and a matching HLA type.

Germline V gene lookup returns CDR1 MDHEN and CDR2 SYDVKM. CDR3 length: 14 residues. V lost 5 bases and J 0 bases, leaving 10 bases between the germline ends. Findings and limits, study-wide: HLA-C-restricted CMV clonotypes gave the most frequent clonotype in two of eight donors. The cumulative frequency of public TCR beta families identified carriers of CMV plus the relevant HLA.

Sample: PBMCs. This receptor was identified in a human donor in good health (CMV status not recorded). Some clones in this sample may be carry-over from other donors' samples. The chain recombines TRBV28 with TRBJ1-1, with D uncertain. The CDR3: CASSPLDMNTEAFF. The CDR3 DNA reads TGTGCCAGCAGTCCCCTTGACATGAACACTGAAGCTTTCTTT.